The TCR beta chain under discussion was sequenced for a study of T cells in narcolepsy. Background on the study: Donors had narcolepsy type 1 or type 2, or were healthy controls. Study results and caveats: HCRT-specific and TRIB2-specific autoreactive clonotypes appeared among same-patient CSF and blood CD4+ clonotypes. No autoreactive T cell clone sequences appeared in some memory CD4+ repertoires. Blood of same and different patients, but not healthy controls, reportedly held recurring autoreactive clonotypes.

For this clone: Its antigen remains unidentified.

V dropped 4 bases and J dropped 12; count of bases not matched to a gene: 16. The CDR3 consists of 15 residues. Germline lookup yields CDR1 MNHEY and CDR2 SVGAGI. Only in-frame clones appear in the TCRdb table, and some are missing; sequencing was by immunoSEQ multiplex PCR. The table shows 25,000 to 35,000 clones, with 90% occurring only once. The gene calls are TRBV6-5 and TRBJ1-2, with TRBD1 matching over 8 bases. The sequence came from a human donor with narcolepsy. The sequenced sample consisted of CD45RA- memory CD4+ T cells from PBMCs. The CDR3 DNA reads TGTGCCAGCAGTTCGCGGGCCGACAGGGGCCAGGTCCACACCTTC. Its translation is CASSSRADRGQVHTF.